The rows below give T cell receptor beta chains drawn from one sample of a study of identical twins. TCRdb itself ran the 5' RACE reads through MiXCR, one entry per CDR3 protein. The sample comprises about 920,000 distinct CDR3 sequences, over 9% of which are singletons, and roughly 1.5% rests with the top ten. These data also featured in a second study, about yellow fever vaccine responses in identical twins.

The specimen sequenced was PBMCs. Receptors were obtained from a woman between 18 and 29 years old in good health. CDR3s include the opening cysteine and the closing phenylalanine or tryptophan. D genes are given only for firm matches. Clone sizes are given selectively: once, few, many, or a class where the clone is expanded.

CDR3nt	CDR3aa	v_gene	j_gene	abundance	d_gene
TGTGCCAGCAGCATCTACCGGACAGTCACAGATACGCAGTATTTT	CASSIYRTVTDTQYF	TRBV28	TRBJ2-3	-	-
TGCAGTGCTAGAGATCCCCTCCTAGCGGGCTCCTACAATGAGCAGTTCTTC	CSARDPLLAGSYNEQFF	TRBV20-1	TRBJ2-1	-	TRBD2
TGTGCCAGCAGCCCCAAAACACATGAGCAGTTCTTC	CASSPKTHEQFF	TRBV11-3	TRBJ2-1	-	-
TGCGCCAGCAGCACCGGGACTAGCGGCAAGGACCTGTTTTTT	CASSTGTSGKDLFF	TRBV5-1	TRBJ2-2	-	TRBD2
TGCAGTGCTAGTCAGGTAGCCTCCTACAATGAGCAGTTCTTC	CSASQVASYNEQFF	TRBV20-1	TRBJ2-1	once	-
TGTGCCAGCTCACCTGGGTACAGGGAGACGGATGAGCAGTTCTTC	CASSPGYRETDEQFF	TRBV18	TRBJ2-1	-	-
TGTGCCAGCAGCTTACCGCGTGGGAACGGGAGAAACAATGAGCAGTTCTTC	CASSLPRGNGRNNEQFF	TRBV7-2	TRBJ2-1	-	-
TGTGCCAGCAGTAGCTCGACAGGGGGTGGTCAGCCCCAGCATTTT	CASSSSTGGGQPQHF	TRBV12-3/TRBV12-4	TRBJ1-5	-	TRBD1
TGTGCCAGCAGCTACGGACAGGGGATGAATGCGGACACTGAAGCTTTCTTT	CASSYGQGMNADTEAFF	TRBV9	TRBJ1-1	few	TRBD1
TGCGCCAGCAGCTCCCGTTTGGCGGGGACGAACACCGGGGAGCTGTTTTTT	CASSSRLAGTNTGELFF	TRBV5-1	TRBJ2-2	-	-
TGTGCCAGCAGCACGGATAACAGGGAGCTGATCTATGGCTACACCTTC	CASSTDNRELIYGYTF	TRBV5-4	TRBJ1-2	many	-
TGTGCCATCAGCCCCATAGCGGGAGCCCTCTACGAGCAGTACTTC	CAISPIAGALYEQYF	TRBV10-3	TRBJ2-7	-	TRBD2
TGTGCCAGCAGACTTACTAGCGGGAGGAGCTACGAGCAGTACTTC	CASRLTSGRSYEQYF	TRBV12-3/TRBV12-4	TRBJ2-7	-	TRBD2
TGTGCCAGCAGCCCTTACAGGGTTTCCTCCTACGAGCAGTACTTC	CASSPYRVSSYEQYF	TRBV28	TRBJ2-7	-	-
TGTGCCAGCAGCCGCCTCACTAGCGGGATTGGCAATGAGCAGTTCTTC	CASSRLTSGIGNEQFF	TRBV3-1	TRBJ2-1	few	TRBD2
TGCGCCAGCAGCCCGGGACAGGGGCGTGAAAAACTGTTTTTT	CASSPGQGREKLFF	TRBV5-1	TRBJ1-4	many	TRBD1
TGCGCCAGCAGTCATGACGGGGCTGGGGCCAACGTCCTGACTTTC	CASSHDGAGANVLTF	TRBV5-1	TRBJ2-6	few	-
TGCAGTGCTAGGCCCAGCGGGCGGGCCACTGAAGCTTTCTTT	CSARPSGRATEAFF	TRBV20-1	TRBJ1-1	many	-
TGTGCCAGCAGCCATTCTATGGATACGCAGTATTTT	CASSHSMDTQYF	TRBV6-5	TRBJ2-3	-	-
TGCGCCAGCAGACACAGTGGACAGGGGGCGTACGAGCAGTACTTC	CASRHSGQGAYEQYF	TRBV4-1	TRBJ2-7	few	TRBD1
TGCAGTGCTCGGGACAGGGAGAACTATGGCTACACCTTC	CSARDRENYGYTF	TRBV20-1	TRBJ1-2	many	TRBD1
TGTGCCAGCATGGGGGCAACAAGCCCCAGCTATCAGCCCCAGCATTTT	CASMGATSPSYQPQHF	TRBV7-9	TRBJ1-5	-	-
TGTGCCAGCAGCTTAGAGAGGCCGGTTGAAGCTTTCTTT	CASSLERPVEAFF	TRBV11-2	TRBJ1-1	once	-
TGTGCCACCACCCCGTTAATAGCGGAGAACCCTAGCTCCTACGAGCAGTACTTC	CATTPLIAENPSSYEQYF	TRBV15	TRBJ2-7	-	-
TGTGCCAGCAGTTTATCGGGGCTACCCCTCCACTTT	CASSLSGLPLHF	TRBV12-3/TRBV12-4	TRBJ1-6	-	-
TGTGCCAGCACCCCAGCGGCTTGGGGTCACAATGAGCAGTTCTTC	CASTPAAWGHNEQFF	TRBV12-3/TRBV12-4	TRBJ2-1	many	-
TGTGCCAGCAGTTTAAGGGGAGAAAAACTGTTTTTT	CASSLRGEKLFF	TRBV12-3/TRBV12-4	TRBJ1-4	-	-
TGTGCCAGCAGTTTAGGGAGGACGTTATACAATGAGCAGTTCTTC	CASSLGRTLYNEQFF	TRBV28	TRBJ2-1	-	-
TGCAGTGCTAGAGGGGGGGTCCCCTACGAGCAGTACTTC	CSARGGVPYEQYF	TRBV20-1	TRBJ2-7	-	-
TGCAGCGTTAAGGATCCTTTCGGTTCCACCTACGAGCAGTACTTC	CSVKDPFGSTYEQYF	TRBV29-1	TRBJ2-7	few	-
TGCAGCGTTGCTAGCGGGAGTTCGTACAATGAGCAGTTCTTC	CSVASGSSYNEQFF	TRBV29-1	TRBJ2-1	many	TRBD2
TGTGCCAGCAGCTTACAGAGTCCCCGCGATGAGCAGTTCTTC	CASSLQSPRDEQFF	TRBV7-9	TRBJ2-1	-	-
TGTGCCACCCGACTTAATAAATCCCCCGGTAATGAGCAGTTCTTC	CATRLNKSPGNEQFF	TRBV6-1	TRBJ2-1	few	-
TGTGCCAGCAGCCTCGGACAGGTGAACCCGTCGACCTTC	CASSLGQVNPSTF	TRBV3-1	TRBJ1-2	few	TRBD1
TGTGCCAGCAGCCACTCCGGGACGTATTACAATGAGCAGTTCTTC	CASSHSGTYYNEQFF	TRBV3-1	TRBJ2-1	few	-
TGTGCCAGCAGCCATACCACGGACAGGGGCAACACCGGGGAGCTGTTTTTT	CASSHTTDRGNTGELFF	TRBV2	TRBJ2-2	-	TRBD1
TGTGCCAGCGGCCCTGGGGACCGCTTAGCTTTCTTT	CASGPGDRLAFF	TRBV5-8	TRBJ1-1	-	-
TGTGCCAGCAGCTCGCCCGGGGTGGGAGATACGCAGTATTTT	CASSSPGVGDTQYF	TRBV7-3	TRBJ2-3	-	-
TGTGCCAGCAGTTATAAGGATAACTATGGCTACACCTTC	CASSYKDNYGYTF	TRBV12-3/TRBV12-4	TRBJ1-2	few	-
TGCAGTGCTAACGGGGACACGGGCTCCTACGAGCAGTACTTC	CSANGDTGSYEQYF	TRBV20-1	TRBJ2-7	-	-
TGTGCCAGCAGATCCGGGACTAGCGGGGCCTACAATGAGCAGTTCTTC	CASRSGTSGAYNEQFF	TRBV7-9	TRBJ2-1	many	TRBD2